This record covers a single TCR beta chain. Its antigen is undetermined. From germline, CDR1 is ENHRY and CDR2 SYGVKD. The CDR3 is made up of 12 amino acids. The V end lost 6 bases, the J end lost 6 bases, and 11 bases lay between the germline ends. These data are taken from a study of Graves' ophthalmopathy and Graves' hyperthyroidism. Study-level information: Pretreatment peripheral blood was obtained at initial diagnosis. Whole-study findings and limits: Built on 13 signatures, a model told ophthalmopathy apart from stable hyperthyroidism with almost 90% sensitivity and around 80% specificity. Blood shared most expanded thyroid clonotypes above 0.001 frequency.

Scientists amplified the TCR beta CDR3 regions from RNA transcripts. Second-round multiplex PCR came after first-round RT-PCR with HTBI primers. TCRdb ran MiXCR on the multiplex PCR reads and lists one entry per CDR3 protein. The table lists around 670,000 distinct CDR3 sequences, approximately 40% of them singletons. The material sequenced was peripheral blood. The source is an adult man with Graves' ophthalmopathy. The rearrangement links TRBV10-3 to TRBJ1-2; D is unresolved. CDR3 nucleotide sequence: TGTGCCATCAGGGCAGGCGGGCATGGCTACACCTTC. As protein: CAIRAGGHGYTF.